The 5 T cell receptor beta chains below come from one sample, sequenced in a study of spatial heterogeneity in lung cancer. Regarding the study as a whole: Counts of expanded intratumoral alpha and beta TCRs tracked tumor mutation counts.

Indicated time point: sample taken at primary tumor resection. The antigens for these receptors are not known. MiXCR, run by TCRdb on the 5' RACE reads, gives a single entry per CDR3 protein. The sample lists roughly 18,000 distinct CDR3 sequences, approximately 9.6% seen once, with 20% to 25% in the top ten. The specimen was lung tumor tissue, collected at surgery. The origin of the receptors is a female donor with early-stage non-small cell lung cancer.

As concerns this clonotype: This beta chain is off target for a library built for alpha chains, so its abundance means little. CDR3: CASSVLSGVETQYF. The CDR3, as DNA: TGTGCCAGCAGCGTACTTAGCGGGGTCGAGACCCAGTACTTC. The genes are TRBV7-6 and TRBJ2-5, with TRBD2 matching over 8 bases. This CDR3 comprises 14 residues. The V gene end was trimmed by 5 bases and the J gene end by 5 bases; junction bases not matched to a gene: 7. Germline CDR1 and CDR2: SGHVS and FNYEAQ.

At least ten counts were recorded for this clonotype. This beta chain came through as a stray read in a library set up for alpha chains, and its size says little. V and J are TRBV28 and TRBJ1-4; maybe TRBD1 (6 bases). The CDR3 is made up of 15 amino acids. The V and J ends lost 2 bases and 10 bases respectively, with 17 bases between them. Germline V gene lookup returns CDR1 MDHEN and CDR2 SYDVKM. CDR3 sequence: CASSLLGQERGKLFF. CDR3 nucleotides: TGTGCCAGCAGTTTACTGGGACAAGAGAGGGGAAAACTGTTTTTT.

This clonotype was picked up many times. Found in a library prepared for alpha chains, this beta chain is an off-target read, and its abundance has little meaning. CDR3 protein: CAWSIAGSTEAFF. Here the CDR3 DNA reads TGTGCCTGGAGTATCGCAGGGAGCACTGAAGCTTTCTTT. V and J are TRBV30 and TRBJ1-1; a weak D match, TRBD1 (5 bases). Between the trimmed V and J ends, which lost 2 bases and 4 bases, there was a span of 11 bases. The CDR3 totals 13 residues. Germline loops: CDR1 GTSNPN, CDR2 SVGIG (reference sequence).

As for this clonotype: This beta chain is a stray sequence in a library constructed for alpha chains; its clone size is not meaningful. V is TRBV7-3 and J is TRBJ2-5; TRBD2 is a possible D gene (7 bases). Germline V gene lookup returns CDR1 SGHTA and CDR2 FQGTGA. This CDR3 is built from 15 residues. V lost 2 bases to trimming and J lost 4 bases, with 14 bases between them. CDR3 DNA sequence: TGTGCCAGCAGCTTACGCCCGCGGGGGCGAGAGACCCAGTACTTC. Its translation is CASSLRPRGRETQYF.

For this clonotype: Found in a library prepared for alpha chains, this beta chain is an off-target read, and its abundance has little meaning. The rearrangement links TRBV5-1 to TRBJ2-3, with D possibly matching TRBD1 (5 bases). Germline V gene data show CDR1 as SGHRS and CDR2 as YFSETQ. This CDR3 has 15 amino acids. The V end was cut by 3 bases, the J end by 1 base, with 12 bases between. The CDR3 region is CASSWQGLGTDTQYF. DNA of the CDR3: TGCGCCAGCAGCTGGCAGGGCCTGGGCACAGATACGCAGTATTTT. The whole variable domain, filled in from reference TRBV5-1 and TRBJ2-3, reads KAGVTQTPRYLIKTRGQQVTLSCSPISGHRSVSWYQQTPGQGLQFLFEYFSETQRNKGNFPGRFSGRQFSNSRSEMNVSTLELGDSALYLCASSWQGLGTDTQYFGPGTRLTVL.